The subject of this entry is one T cell receptor (beta chain). Its target is unknown. Construction of the TCR beta libraries employed iRepertoire HTBI primers in conjunction with Arm-PCR of CDR3 regions. One entry per CDR3 protein results from TCRdb running MiXCR on the multiplex PCR reads. The sample includes 500,000 to 800,000 distinct CDR3 sequences, approximately 31% seen only once; the top ten take roughly 40%. This CDR3 is built from 15 residues. With 4 bases clipped from V and 0 bases from J, the junction kept 3 bases outside the gene matches. CDR1 is SGHRS and CDR2 is YFSETQ in the germline V gene. These data belong to a study of regulatory T cells in long-lasting Graves disease. As for the study in general: Over 5 years of antithyroid drugs plus positive TSH receptor antibodies defined persistent Graves' disease.

Time point in this sample: persistent/refractory GD, antithyroid drugs over 5 years with positive TRAb. Construction of the TCR library relied on RNA isolated from PBMCs. The source of the patients was an endocrinology department in Xi'an, China. An approximately 9-milliliter sample of peripheral blood was drawn into EDTA tubes. General observations from the study: Persistent disease favored TRBV28, TRBJ1-2 and TRBJ2-5.

V is TRBV5-1 and J is TRBJ1-4; TRBD1 matches at 7 bases. The sample consisted of peripheral blood mononuclear cells (PBMCs), taken when the disease was refractory, from a patient treated with antithyroid drugs. This receptor was identified in a female donor with Graves disease. CDR3 region: CASSRQGPTNEKLFF. CDR3 sequence (DNA): TGCGCCAGCAGCCGACAGGGACCAACTAATGAAAAACTGTTTTTT.